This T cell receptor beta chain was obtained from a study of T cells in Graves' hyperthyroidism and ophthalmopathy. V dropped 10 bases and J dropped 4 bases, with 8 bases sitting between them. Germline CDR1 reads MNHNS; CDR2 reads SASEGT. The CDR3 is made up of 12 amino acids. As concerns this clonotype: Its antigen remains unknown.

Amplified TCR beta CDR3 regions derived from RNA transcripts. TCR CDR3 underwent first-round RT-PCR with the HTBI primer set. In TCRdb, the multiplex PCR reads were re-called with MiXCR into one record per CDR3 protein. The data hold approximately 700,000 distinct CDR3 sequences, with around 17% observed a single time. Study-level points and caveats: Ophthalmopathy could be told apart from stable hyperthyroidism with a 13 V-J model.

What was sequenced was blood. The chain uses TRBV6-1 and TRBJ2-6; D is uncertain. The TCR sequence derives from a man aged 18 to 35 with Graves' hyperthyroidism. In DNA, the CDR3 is TGTGCCACGACAATCGGGGCCAACGTCCTGACTTTC. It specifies CATTIGANVLTF.